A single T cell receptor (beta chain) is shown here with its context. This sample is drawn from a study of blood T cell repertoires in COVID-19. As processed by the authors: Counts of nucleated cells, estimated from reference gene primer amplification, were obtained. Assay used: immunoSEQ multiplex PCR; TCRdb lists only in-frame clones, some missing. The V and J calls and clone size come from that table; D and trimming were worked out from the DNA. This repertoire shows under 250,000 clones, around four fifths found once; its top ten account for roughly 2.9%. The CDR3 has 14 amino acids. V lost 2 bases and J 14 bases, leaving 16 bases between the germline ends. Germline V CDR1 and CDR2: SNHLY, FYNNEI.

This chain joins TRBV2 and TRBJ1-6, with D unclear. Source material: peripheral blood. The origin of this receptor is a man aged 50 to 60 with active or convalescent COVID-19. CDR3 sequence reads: CASSENGQVPALHF. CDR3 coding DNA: TGTGCCAGCAGTGAAAATGGGCAGGTCCCGGCCCTCCACTTT.